The 16 T cell receptor beta chains below all came from one sample that was sequenced in a study of glioma-infiltrating T cells after dendritic cell vaccination. Clones were read by immunoSEQ multiplex PCR, and TCRdb kept only the in-frame ones, dropping some. The data show under 100,000 clones, about 84% seen once. Specimen: blood, collected before dendritic cell vaccination. These receptors were obtained from a human donor with glioblastoma.

The gene calls are TRBV4-2 and TRBJ2-7, with TRBD1 identical over 7 bases. The V gene's germline CDR1 is LGHNA and CDR2 YNFKEQ. The CDR3 is 14 residues long. V was clipped by 2 bases and J by 2 bases; unmatched bases: 3. The CDR3 spells CASSQTGTAYEQYF. CDR3 sequence (DNA): TGTGCCAGCAGCCAAACCGGGACAGCCTACGAGCAGTACTTC.

The chain couples TRBV7-2 to TRBJ2-5, with 7 bases identical to TRBD2. The CDR3 runs to 13 residues. With V trimmed by 10 bases and J by 3 bases, 8 bases remained unmatched. Germline V CDR1 and CDR2: SGHTA, FQGNSA. The CDR3 DNA follows: TGTGCCACCCAGCCGGGAGGTAAAGAGACCCAGTACTTC. Protein sequence: CATQPGGKETQYF.

The V gene is TRBV6-6, the J gene TRBJ2-5, with 8 bases fitting TRBD1. The CDR3 loop spans 14 amino acids. CDR1 MNHNY and CDR2 SVGAGI come from the germline V gene (reference sequence). With 9 bases clipped from V and 5 bases from J, the junction kept 11 bases outside the gene matches. CDR3 nucleotide sequence: TGTGCCAGTACTCCTGACAGGGGCTGGGAGACCCAGTACTTC. Translated: CASTPDRGWETQYF.

CDR3 sequence: CASSPGTGYGYTF. CDR3 sequence (DNA): TGCGCCAGCAGCCCAGGGACAGGCTATGGCTACACCTTC. V usage is TRBV5-1 and J usage is TRBJ1-2, with 8 bases lining up with TRBD1. J was trimmed by 4 bases and V by 4 bases; bases with no gene match: 3. Germline-derived CDR1 and CDR2 are SGHRS and YFSETQ. The CDR3 is 13 residues long.

The chain links TRBV5-4 to TRBJ2-3; TRBD2 agrees at 8 bases. The germline V gene has CDR1 SGHNT and CDR2 YYREEE (reference sequence). There are 16 residues in the CDR3. After removal of 6 bases from V and 2 bases from J, the junction contained 11 bases not matched to a gene. For the CDR3, the DNA is TGTGCCAGCACAGTAGCGGGACCTACCTACACAGATACGCAGTATTTT. Translating gives CASTVAGPTYTDTQYF.

V and J are TRBV27 and TRBJ2-1; 9 nucleotides line up with TRBD2. Germline V gene lookup returns CDR1 MNHEY and CDR2 SMNVEV (reference sequence). J lost 2 bases, V lost 6 bases, and 2 bases had no gene match. There are 14 residues in the CDR3. The CDR3 loop reads CASRVAGAYNEQFF. The CDR3 DNA follows: TGTGCCAGCAGGGTAGCGGGGGCCTACAATGAGCAGTTCTTC.

This rearrangement joins TRBV27 to TRBJ2-7; D possibly corresponds to TRBD2 (6 bases). Trimming took 9 bases from V and 0 from J, leaving 9 bases between them. This CDR3 comprises 12 residues. Germline V gene lookup returns CDR1 MNHEY and CDR2 SMNVEV (reference sequence). For the CDR3, the DNA is TGTGCCAGTGGGGACTTCTCCTACGAGCAGTACTTC. Translated, it gives CASGDFSYEQYF.

V and J are TRBV5-1 and TRBJ2-5, with D uncertain. Germline loops: CDR1 SGHRS, CDR2 YFSETQ. V was trimmed by 0 bases and J by 4 bases, leaving 10 bases between them. This CDR3 has 14 residues. CDR3 in DNA: TGCGCCAGCAGCTTGGGGGCCTCCGGAGAGACCCAGTACTTC. It translates to CASSLGASGETQYF.

This clone was detected only once. The chain joins TRBV9 to TRBJ2-1; the D is unclear. This CDR3 has 12 residues. Germline V gene lookup returns CDR1 SGDLS and CDR2 YYNGEE. The germline V and J ends were trimmed by 0 bases and 11 bases, with 9 bases remaining between them. The chain's CDR3 is CASSVVDFQQFF. In nucleotides, the CDR3 is TGTGCCAGCAGCGTAGTAGACTTCCAGCAGTTCTTC.

CDR3 DNA: TGTGCCAGCAGCCAGTACCAGGGGGACACTGAAGCTTTCTTT. Translating it yields CASSQYQGDTEAFF. This chain uses TRBV11-3 with TRBJ1-1, with 7 bases lining up with TRBD1. Germline V lookup: CDR1 SGHNT, CDR2 YENEEA. The CDR3 runs to 14 residues. With V trimmed by 5 bases and J by 3 bases, 6 bases remained unmatched.

This clone showed up just a few times. The chain combines TRBV5-8 with TRBJ2-1; D is ambiguous. This CDR3 is 12 amino acids long. V was trimmed by 0 bases and J by 7 bases, leaving 5 bases between them. The germline gives CDR1 SGHTS, CDR2 YDEGEE. For the CDR3, the DNA is TGTGCCAGCAGCTTGGCTCCTAATGAGCAGTTCTTC. Encoded protein: CASSLAPNEQFF.

About this clone itself: Other DNA sequences in this specimen translate into the identical CDR3. The V and J genes are TRBV25-1 and TRBJ2-3; 9 bases agree with TRBD2. The CDR3 sequence is 17 residues long. V lost 3 bases, J lost 2 bases, and 9 bases stayed unmatched. Per germline, CDR1 MGHDK and CDR2 SYGVNS. For the CDR3, the DNA is TGTGCCAGCAGTGAGTACCCACTAGCGGGCAACACAGATACGCAGTATTTT. Encoded protein: CASSEYPLAGNTDTQYF.

This chain links TRBV15 with TRBJ2-7; maybe TRBD2 (6 bases). The CDR3 sequence is 14 residues long. The V end was cut by 4 bases, the J end by 3 bases, with 13 bases between. Per germline, CDR1 LNHNV and CDR2 YYDKDF (reference sequence). CDR3 in amino acids: CATSKGGTYYEQYF. CDR3 sequence (DNA): TGTGCCACCAGCAAGGGCGGGACCTACTACGAGCAGTACTTC.

The V and J genes are TRBV4-2 and TRBJ1-2; 8 bases match TRBD1. This CDR3 is 15 amino acids long. V lost 1 base to trimming and J lost 4 bases; unmatched junction nucleotides: 5. Germline CDR1 and CDR2: LGHNA and YNFKEQ. The CDR3 protein is CASSQGQGAIYGYTF. Here the CDR3 DNA reads TGTGCCAGCAGCCAAGGTCAGGGGGCTATCTATGGCTACACCTTC.

The chain carries TRBV25-1 and TRBJ2-6; D unclear. CDR3 size: 15 residues. Trimming stripped 3 bases from V and 1 base from J, with 7 bases between. Looked up from germline, CDR1 is MGHDK and CDR2 is SYGVNS. CDR3 DNA sequence: TGTGCCAGCAGTGATGAGAGGTCTGGGGCCAACGTCCTGACTTTC. Translated: CASSDERSGANVLTF. Looking up the rest from reference TRBV25-1 and TRBJ2-6 gives the full variable domain: EADIYQTPRYLVIGTGKKITLECSQTMGHDKMYWYQQDPGMELHLIHYSYGVNSTEKGDLSSESTVSRIRTEHFPLTLESARPSHTSQYLCASSDERSGANVLTFGAGSRLTVL.

The chain joins TRBV6-5 to TRBJ1-1; tentative D call: TRBD1 (5 bases). Trimming left V 5 bases short and J 2 bases short, with 9 bases between. CDR1 is MNHEY and CDR2 is SVGAGI in the germline V gene. The length of the CDR3 is 13 residues. CDR3 sequence reads: CASSSDRNTEAFF. The CDR3 DNA is TGTGCCAGCAGTAGCGACAGAAACACTGAAGCTTTCTTT.